These 14 T cell receptor beta chains were sequenced from one sample in a study of blood T cell repertoires in COVID-19. Measured with immunoSEQ multiplex PCR; TCRdb has only the in-frame clones, and not every one. The sample comprises approximately 120,000 clones, less than 90% of which are singletons, and roughly 20% rests with the top ten. The material sequenced was peripheral blood. These receptors originate from a woman aged 55 to 70 with acute or convalescent COVID-19.

This chain connects TRBV2 to TRBJ2-5; 8 positions match TRBD1. The junction had 4 bases not matched to a gene; V was cut back by 3 bases and J by 4 bases. The length of the CDR3 is 14 residues. From germline, CDR1 is SNHLY and CDR2 FYNNEI. CDR3 amino acids: CASSETGVAETQYF. The CDR3 coding sequence is TGTGCCAGCAGTGAGACAGGGGTGGCAGAGACCCAGTACTTC.

The J gene is TRBJ2-2, the V gene TRBV4-1, with 8 bases identical to TRBD2. Trimming at V came to 0 bases and at J to 6 bases, leaving 6 bases not matched to a gene. CDR1 is MGHRA and CDR2 is YSYEKL in the germline V gene. The CDR3 has 16 residues. CDR3 bases: TGCGCCAGCAGCCAAGAGAGCGGGAGAACGTCCGGGGAGCTGTTTTTT. Its protein product is CASSQESGRTSGELFF.

The chain has TRBV6-5 and TRBJ2-7, with TRBD2 identical over 7 bases. In germline, CDR1 is MNHEY, CDR2 SVGAGI. The length of the CDR3 is 13 residues. V shed 6 bases and J 7 bases; nucleotides not matched to a gene: 9. The CDR3 DNA follows: TGTGCCAGCAGAACTCTCGCAGCGGGAGAGCAGTACTTC. This translates into CASRTLAAGEQYF.

The chain carries TRBV5-5 and TRBJ2-4, with 8 bases that match TRBD1. V trimming: 4 bases; J trimming: 7 bases; junction bases outside the gene matches: 7. The germline V gene has CDR1 SGHKS and CDR2 YYEKEE (reference sequence). The CDR3 sequence is 14 residues long. The DNA for the CDR3 is TGTGCCAGCAGCACGACAGGGGTGCAGAACATTCAGTACTTC. It specifies CASSTTGVQNIQYF.

The CDR3 DNA sequence: TGTGCCAGCAGTTTACGGGCAGGGAAGGGCAATTCACCCCTCCACTTT. This gives the protein CASSLRAGKGNSPLHF. V gene TRBV28 combines with J gene TRBJ1-6; weak D call: TRBD1 (5 bases). The CDR3 loop spans 16 amino acids. V lost 2 bases and J lost 7, with 15 bases in between. Germline CDR1 reads MDHEN; CDR2 reads SYDVKM. Full variable domain (missing parts from reference TRBV28 and TRBJ1-6): DVKVTQSSRYLVKRTGEKVFLECVQDMDHENMFWYRQDPGLGLRLIYFSYDVKMKEKGDIPEGYSVSREKKERFSLILESASTNQTSMYLCASSLRAGKGNSPLHFGNGTRLTVT.

The chain combines TRBV24-1 with TRBJ2-1; weak D call: TRBD2 (7 bases). The V and J ends lost 2 bases and 1 base respectively, with 20 bases between them. The CDR3 loop spans 19 amino acids. CDR1 and CDR2 from the germline V gene are KGHDR and SFDVKD. CDR3 amino acids: CATSDSAGRTGTSYNEQFF. In DNA form, the CDR3 reads TGTGCCACCAGTGATTCAGCGGGAAGAACAGGGACATCCTACAATGAGCAGTTCTTC.

The CDR3 loop reads CSALPGLLQETQYF. CDR3 sequence (DNA): TGCAGCGCGCTACCGGGACTCCTCCAAGAGACCCAGTACTTC. This sequence joins TRBV29-1 and TRBJ2-5; TRBD2 is a possible D gene (6 bases). Germline V gene data show CDR1 as SQVTM and CDR2 as ANQGSEA. Deletions cut 7 bases from V and 1 base from J, with 16 bases between. This CDR3 has 14 amino acids. Combining the CDR3 with reference TRBV29-1 and TRBJ2-5 gives the whole variable domain SAVISQKPSRDICQRGTSLTIQCQVDSQVTMMFWYRQQPGQSLTLIATANQGSEATYESGFVIDKFPISRPNLTFSTLTVSNMSPEDSSIYLCSALPGLLQETQYFGPGTRLLVL.

The CDR3 is CASGPGQGPYEQYF. Here the CDR3 DNA reads TGCGCCAGCGGGCCGGGACAGGGTCCCTACGAGCAGTACTTC. This chain uses TRBV5-1 with TRBJ2-7; TRBD1 matches 9 bases. The ends lost 7 bases at V and 2 bases at J; junction bases unmatched: 7. CDR1 and CDR2 (germline): SGHRS, YFSETQ. The CDR3 has 14 amino acids.

The rearrangement uses TRBV18 and TRBJ1-3; possibly TRBD1 for D (5 bases). Germline V gene sequence: CDR1 KGHSH, CDR2 LQKENI. Trimming removed 3 bases from V and 7 bases from J, with 13 bases in between. The CDR3 is 14 residues long. The DNA of the CDR3 is TGTGCCAGCTCACCGCAGGGAAAGGAGAACACCATATATTTT. Amino acid sequence: CASSPQGKENTIYF.

The rearrangement joins TRBV20-1 to TRBJ2-1; no clear D gene. Deletions cut 3 bases from V and 5 bases from J, with 8 bases between. This CDR3 has 12 residues. Germline CDR1 is DFQATT and CDR2 is SNEGSKA (reference sequence). The CDR3 DNA is TGCAGTGCTAGTAAGGAGAACAATGAGCAGTTCTTC. Protein sequence: CSASKENNEQFF.

This clone was counted once. This sequence joins TRBV5-1 and TRBJ2-6; D is ambiguous. Germline V gene sequence: CDR1 SGHRS, CDR2 YFSETQ. Trimming removed 0 bases at V and 0 bases at J, with 7 bases between. CDR3 length: 16 amino acids. This CDR3 reads CASSLDIRSGANVLTF. As DNA, the CDR3 is TGCGCCAGCAGCTTGGACATTCGCTCTGGGGCCAACGTCCTGACTTTC.

This chain links TRBV20-1 with TRBJ2-7, with TRBD1 identical over 8 bases. V shed 3 bases, J shed 7 bases, and the junction held 8 bases outside the gene matches. This CDR3 has 13 residues. From germline, CDR1 is DFQATT and CDR2 SNEGSKA (reference sequence). DNA of the CDR3: TGCAGTGCTAGTGGGCAGGGGGCGGATGAGCAGTACTTC. Protein: CSASGQGADEQYF.

The chain couples TRBV11-1 to TRBJ2-5; D perhaps matches TRBD2 (5 bases). Trimming took 4 bases from V and 0 from J, leaving 6 bases between them. CDR3 length: 13 residues. From germline, CDR1 is SGHAT and CDR2 FQDESV (reference sequence). The CDR3 bases are TGTGCCAGCAGCTACGGGGACCAAGAGACCCAGTACTTC. Its protein is CASSYGDQETQYF.

The chain combines TRBV3-1 (or the pseudogene TRBV3-2) with TRBJ2-2, with TRBD2 matching over 14 bases. Trimming removed 8 bases from V and 3 bases from J; junction bases left unmatched: 5. The germline CDR1 and CDR2 sequences are LGHDT and YNNKEL (reference sequence). The CDR3 sequence is 16 residues long. CDR3 DNA: TGTGCCAGCCAGACTAGCGGGGGGGCTCACACCGGGGAGCTGTTTTTT. Its translation is CASQTSGGAHTGELFF.